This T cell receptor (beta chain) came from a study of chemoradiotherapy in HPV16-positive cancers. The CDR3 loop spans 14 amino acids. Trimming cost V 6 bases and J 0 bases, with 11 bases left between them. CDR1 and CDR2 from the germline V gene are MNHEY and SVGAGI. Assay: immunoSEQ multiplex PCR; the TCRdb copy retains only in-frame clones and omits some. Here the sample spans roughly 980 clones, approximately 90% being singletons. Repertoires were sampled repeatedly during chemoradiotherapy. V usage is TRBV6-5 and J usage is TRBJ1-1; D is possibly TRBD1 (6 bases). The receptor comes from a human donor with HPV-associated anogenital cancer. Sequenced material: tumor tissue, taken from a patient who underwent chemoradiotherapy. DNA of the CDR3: TGTGCCAGCAGCCGACAGGCGATGAACACTGAAGCTTTCTTT. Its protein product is CASSRQAMNTEAFF.